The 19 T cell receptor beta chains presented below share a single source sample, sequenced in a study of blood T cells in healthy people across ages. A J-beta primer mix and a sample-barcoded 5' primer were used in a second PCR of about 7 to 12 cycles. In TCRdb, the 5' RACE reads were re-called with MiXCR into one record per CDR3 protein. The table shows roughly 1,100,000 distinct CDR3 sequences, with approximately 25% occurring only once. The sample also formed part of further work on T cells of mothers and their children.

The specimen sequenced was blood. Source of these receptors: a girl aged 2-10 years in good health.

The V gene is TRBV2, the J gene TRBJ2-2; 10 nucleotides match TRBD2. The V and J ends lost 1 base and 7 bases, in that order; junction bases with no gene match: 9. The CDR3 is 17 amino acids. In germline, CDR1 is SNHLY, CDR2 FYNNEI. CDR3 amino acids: CASSEDLSGGASGELFF. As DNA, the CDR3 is TGTGCCAGCAGTGAAGACTTAAGCGGGGGGGCGAGCGGGGAGCTGTTTTTT.

CDR3 residues: CAISELQGTANEKLFF. The CDR3 DNA sequence: TGTGCCATCAGTGAGCTCCAGGGGACGGCTAATGAAAAACTGTTTTTT. The chain has TRBV10-3 and TRBJ1-4, with D maybe TRBD1 (6 bases). The germline gives CDR1 ENHRY, CDR2 SYGVKD. Trimming cost V 2 bases and J 3 bases, with 13 bases left between them. The CDR3 covers 16 residues.

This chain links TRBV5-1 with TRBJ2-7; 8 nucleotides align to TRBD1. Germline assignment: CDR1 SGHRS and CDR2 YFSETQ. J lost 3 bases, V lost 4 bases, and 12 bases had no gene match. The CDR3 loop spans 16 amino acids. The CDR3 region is CASSLTPGQDFYEQYF. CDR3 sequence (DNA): TGCGCCAGCAGCCTGACTCCGGGACAGGATTTCTACGAGCAGTACTTC.

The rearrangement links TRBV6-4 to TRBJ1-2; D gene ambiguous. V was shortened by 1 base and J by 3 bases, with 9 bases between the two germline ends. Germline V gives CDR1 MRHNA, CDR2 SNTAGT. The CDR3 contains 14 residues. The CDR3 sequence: CASSDYHRDYGYTF. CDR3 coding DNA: TGTGCCAGCAGTGACTACCACCGAGACTATGGCTACACCTTC.

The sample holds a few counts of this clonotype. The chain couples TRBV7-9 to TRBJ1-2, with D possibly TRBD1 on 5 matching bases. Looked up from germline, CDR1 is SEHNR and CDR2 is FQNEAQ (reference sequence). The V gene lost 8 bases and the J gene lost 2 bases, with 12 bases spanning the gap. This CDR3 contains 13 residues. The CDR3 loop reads CASSSWGNYGYTF. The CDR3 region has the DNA TGTGCCAGCTCCTCTTGGGGGAACTATGGCTACACCTTC.

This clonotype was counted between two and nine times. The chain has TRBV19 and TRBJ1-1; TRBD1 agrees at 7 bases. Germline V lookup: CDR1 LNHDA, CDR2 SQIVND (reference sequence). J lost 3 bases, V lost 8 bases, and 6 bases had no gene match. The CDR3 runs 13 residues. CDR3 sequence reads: CASFGTVDTEAFF. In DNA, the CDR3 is TGTGCCAGTTTTGGGACAGTTGACACTGAAGCTTTCTTT.

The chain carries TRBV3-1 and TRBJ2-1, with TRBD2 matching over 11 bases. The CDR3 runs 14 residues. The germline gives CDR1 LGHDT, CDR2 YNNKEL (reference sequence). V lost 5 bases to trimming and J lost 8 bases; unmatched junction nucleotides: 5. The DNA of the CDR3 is TGTGCCAGCAGCTCACTAGCGGGAGAGCATGAGCAGTTCTTC. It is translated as CASSSLAGEHEQFF.

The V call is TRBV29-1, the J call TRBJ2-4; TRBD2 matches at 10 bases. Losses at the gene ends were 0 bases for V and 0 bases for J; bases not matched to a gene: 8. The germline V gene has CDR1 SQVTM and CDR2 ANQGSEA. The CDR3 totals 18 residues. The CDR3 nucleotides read TGCAGCGTTGAAGATTGGCTAGCGGGAGAAATAGCCAAAAACATTCAGTACTTC. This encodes CSVEDWLAGEIAKNIQYF.

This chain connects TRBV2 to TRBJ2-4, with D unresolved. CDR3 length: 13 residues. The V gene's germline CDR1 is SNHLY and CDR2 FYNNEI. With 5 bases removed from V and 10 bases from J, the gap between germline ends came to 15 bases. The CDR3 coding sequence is TGTGCCAGCAGTCCAAACACTTCTGGGATTCAGTACTTC. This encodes CASSPNTSGIQYF.

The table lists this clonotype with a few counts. CDR3 protein: CASSQGGSTGELFF. For the CDR3, the DNA is TGTGCCAGCAGCCAAGGGGGTTCGACCGGGGAGCTGTTTTTT. The genes are TRBV3-1 and TRBJ2-2; D unclear. This CDR3 is 14 amino acids long. CDR1 and CDR2 from the germline V gene are LGHDT and YNNKEL (reference sequence). V lost 1 base, J lost 5 bases, and 8 bases lay in between.

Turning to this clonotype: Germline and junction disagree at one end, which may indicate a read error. CDR3: CASSGRIGADAQYF. The CDR3, as DNA: TGTGCCAGCAGTGGAAGAATCGGAGCAGATGCGCAGTATTTT. The rearrangement uses TRBV12-3 or TRBV12-4 and TRBJ2-3; D gene uncertain. The CDR3 sequence is 14 residues long.

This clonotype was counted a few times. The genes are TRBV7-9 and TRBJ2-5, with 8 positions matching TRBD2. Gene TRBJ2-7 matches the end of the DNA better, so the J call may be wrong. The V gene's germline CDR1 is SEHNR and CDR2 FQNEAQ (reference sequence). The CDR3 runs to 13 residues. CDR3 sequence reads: CASTPRGDHEQYF. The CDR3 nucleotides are TGTGCCAGCACCCCGCGGGGGGACCACGAGCAGTACTTC.

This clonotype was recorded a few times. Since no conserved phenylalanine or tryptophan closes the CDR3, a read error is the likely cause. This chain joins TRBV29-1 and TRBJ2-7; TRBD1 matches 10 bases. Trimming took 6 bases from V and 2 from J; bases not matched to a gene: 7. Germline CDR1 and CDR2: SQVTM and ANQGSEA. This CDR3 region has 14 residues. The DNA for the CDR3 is TGCAGCGTCCGTAGACAGGGGGCGGCCTACGAGCAGTACTCC. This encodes CSVRRQGAAYEQYS.

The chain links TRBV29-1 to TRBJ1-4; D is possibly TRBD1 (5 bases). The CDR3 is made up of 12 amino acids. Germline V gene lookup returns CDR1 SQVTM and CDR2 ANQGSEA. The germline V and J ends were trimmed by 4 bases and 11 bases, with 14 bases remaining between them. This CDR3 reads CSVADSLGKLFF. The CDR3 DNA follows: TGCAGCGTTGCCGACAGCTTAGGGAAACTGTTTTTT.

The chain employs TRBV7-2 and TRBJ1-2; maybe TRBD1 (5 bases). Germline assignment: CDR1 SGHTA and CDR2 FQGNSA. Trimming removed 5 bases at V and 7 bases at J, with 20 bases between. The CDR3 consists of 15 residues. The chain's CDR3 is CASSPQALGAFGYTF. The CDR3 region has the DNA TGTGCCAGCAGCCCCCAGGCCCTCGGGGCTTTTGGCTACACCTTC. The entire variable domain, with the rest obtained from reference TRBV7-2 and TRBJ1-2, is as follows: GAGVSQSPSNKVTEKGKDVELRCDPISGHTALYWYRQSLGQGLEFLIYFQGNSAPDKSGLPSDRFSAERTGGSVSTLTIQRTQQEDSAVYLCASSPQALGAFGYTFGSGTRLTVV.

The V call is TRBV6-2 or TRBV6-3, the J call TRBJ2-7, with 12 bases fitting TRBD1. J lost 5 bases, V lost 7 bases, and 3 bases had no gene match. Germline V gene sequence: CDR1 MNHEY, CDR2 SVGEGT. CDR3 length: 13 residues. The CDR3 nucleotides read TGTGCCAGCAAAGGGACAGGGGGCGACGAGCAGTACTTC. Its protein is CASKGTGGDEQYF.

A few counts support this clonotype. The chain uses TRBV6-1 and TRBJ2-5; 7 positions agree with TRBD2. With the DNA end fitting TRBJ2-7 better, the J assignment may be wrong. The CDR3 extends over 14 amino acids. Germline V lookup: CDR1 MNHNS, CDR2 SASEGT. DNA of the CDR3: TGTGCCAGCAGTGAAGGGCTAGCGGTCTACGAGCAGTACTTC. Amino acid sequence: CASSEGLAVYEQYF.

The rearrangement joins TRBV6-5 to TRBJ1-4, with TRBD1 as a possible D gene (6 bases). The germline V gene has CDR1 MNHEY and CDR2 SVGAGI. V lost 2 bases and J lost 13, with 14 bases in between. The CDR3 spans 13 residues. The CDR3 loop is CASSYGGATGLFF. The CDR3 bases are TGTGCCAGCAGTTACGGGGGGGCTACCGGACTGTTTTTT.

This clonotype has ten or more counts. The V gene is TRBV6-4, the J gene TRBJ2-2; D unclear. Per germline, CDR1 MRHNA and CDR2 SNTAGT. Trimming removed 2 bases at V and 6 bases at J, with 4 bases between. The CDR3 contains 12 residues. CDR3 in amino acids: CASSDGAGELFF. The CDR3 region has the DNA TGTGCCAGCAGTGACGGGGCCGGGGAGCTGTTTTTT.